Given below is one TCR beta chain in context. The sample contains more than one DNA sequence encoding this CDR3. This entry comes from a study of cytomegalovirus exposure and HLA in healthy donors. In germline, CDR1 is SGHRS, CDR2 YFSETQ. This CDR3 comprises 13 residues. Trimming took 0 bases from V and 6 from J, leaving 7 bases between them. PCR used 60 Vbeta primers and 13 Jbeta primers. The repertoire was sequenced with immunoSEQ multiplex PCR; TCRdb's copy has only in-frame clones and lacks some. Found here are approximately 120,000 clones, 77% of them singletons; the top ten hold roughly 9.7%. This clonotype originated in a man aged 35-49 years in good health and CMV-seropositive. The chain employs TRBV5-1 and TRBJ1-5; D ambiguous. The material sequenced was PBMCs. CDR3 sequence (DNA): TGCGCCAGCAGCTTGGTGGCTGGTCAGCCCCAGCATTTT. Translation: CASSLVAGQPQHF.